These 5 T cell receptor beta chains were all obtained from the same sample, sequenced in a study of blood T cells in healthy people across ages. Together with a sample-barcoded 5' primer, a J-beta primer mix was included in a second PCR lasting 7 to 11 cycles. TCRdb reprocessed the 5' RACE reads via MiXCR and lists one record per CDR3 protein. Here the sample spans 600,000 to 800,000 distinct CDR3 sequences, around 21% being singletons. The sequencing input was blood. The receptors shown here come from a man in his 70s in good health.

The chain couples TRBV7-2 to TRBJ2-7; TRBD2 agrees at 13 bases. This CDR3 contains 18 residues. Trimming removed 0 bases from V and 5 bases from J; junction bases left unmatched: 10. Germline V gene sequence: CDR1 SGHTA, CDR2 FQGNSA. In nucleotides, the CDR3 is TGTGCCAGCAGCTTAGCCCCGTGGACTAGCGGGAGTCTGGACGAGCAGTACTTC. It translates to CASSLAPWTSGSLDEQYF.

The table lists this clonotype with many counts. CDR3 in amino acids: CASSQGVFYEQFF. The CDR3 DNA reads TGTGCCAGCAGCCAAGGGGTTTTCTATGAGCAGTTCTTC. This chain uses TRBV14 with TRBJ2-1; D not resolved. From germline, CDR1 is SGHDN and CDR2 FVKESK. The CDR3 length is 13 residues. V shed 1 base and J shed 8 bases, with 9 bases lying between them.

The CDR3 DNA is TGTGCCAGCAGCGTAAGTGTGGGAGGTGCCTACGAGCAGTACTTC. This codes for CASSVSVGGAYEQYF. The chain combines TRBV9 with TRBJ2-7, with D possibly TRBD2 on 6 matching bases. Per germline, CDR1 SGDLS and CDR2 YYNGEE. The CDR3 length is 15 residues. V was trimmed by 1 base and J by 2 bases, leaving 13 bases between them.

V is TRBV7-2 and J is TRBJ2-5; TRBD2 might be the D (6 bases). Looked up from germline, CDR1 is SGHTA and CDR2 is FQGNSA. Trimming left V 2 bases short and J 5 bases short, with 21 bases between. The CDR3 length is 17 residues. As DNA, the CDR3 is TGTGCCAGCAGCTTATTTCGTGGGACGACCGCGGGGGAGACCCAGTACTTC. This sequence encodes CASSLFRGTTAGETQYF.

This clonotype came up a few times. The CDR3 region has the DNA TGTGCCAGCAGCCCTGGCGGGAGCGAGGAGCAGTACTTC. Protein sequence: CASSPGGSEEQYF. The chain recombines TRBV12-3 or TRBV12-4 with TRBJ2-7, with 7 nucleotides matching TRBD2. Trimming removed 6 bases from V and 7 bases from J; junction bases left unmatched: 9. The length of the CDR3 is 13 residues.